The 14 T cell receptor beta chains given below trace back to one sample, sequenced in a study of T cell clonality in common variable immunodeficiency. Broader study findings: Reportedly, TCR beta sequences from common variable immunodeficiency showed fewer deletions and N-nucleotide insertions.

Some clones are missing from TCRdb's copy, which holds only in-frame ones; the method was immunoSEQ multiplex PCR. The data show more than 20,000 clones, none appearing only once, with less than 4% held by the ten largest. The antigens of these receptors remain unknown. Material: peripheral blood mononuclear cells. Receptors originate from a human donor with common variable immunodeficiency.

In this sample, this clone turned up many times. The CDR3 end is not reached by the read, which stops 3 residues before it; the germline J gene fills it in. The V and J genes are TRBV20-1 and TRBJ1-2, with 7 bases matching TRBD1. The V and J ends lost 5 bases and 3 bases, in that order; junction bases with no gene match: 9. This CDR3 has 14 residues. Germline V lookup: CDR1 DFQATT, CDR2 SNEGSKA (reference sequence). Here the CDR3 reads CSAFLRQGYYGYTF. Partial CDR3 DNA: TGCAGTGCTTTTCTAAGACAGGGTTACTATGGC.

This clone was seen a few times. The missing CDR3 end, 3 residues past where the read stops, is filled in from the germline J gene. The chain joins TRBV11-2 to TRBJ1-2, with a tentative D call TRBD1 (5 bases). There are 14 residues in the CDR3. Germline assignment: CDR1 SGHAT and CDR2 FQNNGV. Trimming took off 1 base at V and 7 bases at J, with 13 bases between the two ends. The covered CDR3 bases are TGTGCCAGCAGCTTAGGGGGCGCTTTCTCTGGC. This encodes CASSLGGAFSG. The CDR3 in its entirety is CASSLGGAFSGYTF.

This clone has more than one count but fewer than ten. The read stops 3 residues short of the end of the CDR3; the missing end is completed from the germline J gene. V is TRBV7-9 and J is TRBJ2-3, with 9 bases identical to TRBD1. The CDR3 spans 13 residues. V shed 5 bases and J 5 bases; nucleotides not matched to a gene: 2. Per the germline V gene, CDR1 is SEHNR and CDR2 is FQNEAQ (reference sequence). This chain's CDR3 is CASSLTGGDTQYF. The sequenced part of the CDR3 DNA is TGTGCCAGCAGCCTGACAGGGGGAGATACG.

This clone was counted between two and nine times. Sequencing ends 3 residues short of the CDR3 end; the germline J gene provides the rest. The chain recombines TRBV30 with TRBJ2-2; D call uncertain. CDR3 size: 12 residues. V was cut by 4 bases and J by 6 bases, with 9 bases left in between. Germline-derived CDR1 and CDR2 are GTSNPN and SVGIG (reference sequence). CDR3 in amino acids: CAWKEGPGELFF. The sequenced part of the CDR3 DNA is TGTGCCTGGAAGGAAGGGCCCGGGGAG.

To note about this clone: The read gets to within 3 residues of the CDR3 end, and the germline J gene fills in the rest. The V call is TRBV19, the J call TRBJ1-5; 7 nucleotides align to TRBD1. CDR1 and CDR2 from the germline V gene are LNHDA and SQIVND (reference sequence). This CDR3 is 15 amino acids long. V lost 3 bases to trimming and J lost 5 bases; unmatched junction nucleotides: 7. This CDR3 is CASSMGGQRHQPQHF. Partial CDR3 DNA: TGTGCCAGTAGTATGGGGGGACAGCGTCATCAGCCC.

The CDR3 bases that were read are TGCAGTGCTAGAGATCTAAGTGGGACAGCATACGAG. Translated: CSARDLSGTAYE. The CDR3 in its entirety is CSARDLSGTAYEQYF. The chain recombines TRBV20-1 with TRBJ2-7; 7 positions match TRBD1. From the germline J gene comes the end of the CDR3, since the read stops 3 residues before it. V gave up 0 bases and J gave up 4 bases; unmatched junction bases: 9. Germline values: CDR1 DFQATT, CDR2 SNEGSKA (reference sequence). The CDR3 runs 15 residues.

This clone was detected ten times or more. The CDR3 end falls 3 residues outside the read, so it is completed with the germline J gene. This chain uses TRBV18 with TRBJ1-1; D unclear. Germline V lookup: CDR1 KGHSH, CDR2 LQKENI. This CDR3 has 12 residues. CDR3 DNA (partial): TGTGCCAGCTCACCAGAAGGGTTGCTA. Its translation is CASSPEGLL. The full CDR3 reads CASSPEGLLAFF.

In its sample, this clone was seen many times. The CDR3 DNA, read in part, is TGCGCCAGCAGCTTGAGTAGCGCTAGCACAGATACG. Translation: CASSLSSASTDT. The complete CDR3 protein is CASSLSSASTDTQYF. The chain links TRBV5-1 to TRBJ2-3; D perhaps matches TRBD2 (5 bases). The read is 3 residues too short to cover the CDR3 end, so that end is filled in from the germline J gene. Trimming left V 1 base short and J 0 bases short, with 9 bases between. This CDR3 contains 15 residues. Germline lookup yields CDR1 SGHRS and CDR2 YFSETQ.

In this sample, this clone turned up many times. The read is 3 residues too short to cover the CDR3 end, so that end is filled in from the germline J gene. The rearrangement links TRBV12-3 or TRBV12-4 to TRBJ2-1, with TRBD1 identical over 10 bases. This CDR3 region has 15 residues. V lost 5 bases and J lost 9; bases outside the gene matches: 10. The CDR3 reads CASSPNRQGAVEQFF. The sequenced CDR3 bases are TGTGCCAGCAGTCCAAATCGACAGGGGGCGGTTGAG.

The chain's CDR3 is CASSWGQRGDTQYF. The covered CDR3 bases are TGTGCCAGCAGCTGGGGACAGCGAGGAGATACG. The chain employs TRBV5-6 and TRBJ2-3; 7 nucleotides align to TRBD1. The read falls 3 residues short of the CDR3 end, and the missing part is taken from the germline J gene. The CDR3 has 14 amino acids. The V gene's germline CDR1 is SGHDT and CDR2 YYEEEE. The junction had 6 bases not matched to a gene; V was cut back by 3 bases and J by 5 bases. The variable domain in full, completed from reference TRBV5-6 and TRBJ2-3, reads DAGVTQSPTHLIKTRGQQVTLRCSPKSGHDTVSWYQQALGQGPQFIFQYYEEEERQRGNFPDRFSGHQFPNYSSELNVNALLLGDSALYLCASSWGQRGDTQYFGPGTRLTVL.

Worth noting for this clone: Sequencing ends 3 residues short of the CDR3 end; the germline J gene provides the rest. V and J are TRBV7-6 and TRBJ2-1, with 7 bases fitting TRBD1. This CDR3 has 14 amino acids. Germline V gene sequence: CDR1 SGHVS, CDR2 FNYEAQ. The trim removed 5 bases at V and 4 bases at J, leaving 5 bases unmatched. The CDR3 sequence: CASSHAGGYNEQFF. CDR3 bases read: TGTGCCAGCAGCCACGCAGGGGGATACAATGAG.

This clone was seen repeatedly, ten times or more. The sequence runs out 3 residues before the end of the CDR3; the remainder is reconstructed from the germline J gene. This chain joins TRBV14 and TRBJ2-5, with TRBD2 as a possible D gene (5 bases). V shed 1 base and J shed 2 bases, with 11 bases lying between them. The CDR3 sequence is 15 residues long. Germline V gene lookup returns CDR1 SGHDN and CDR2 FVKESK. The CDR3 region is CASSQGLAAQETQYF. The covered CDR3 bases are TGTGCCAGCAGCCAAGGGCTAGCAGCACAAGAGACC. The full variable domain, completed using reference TRBV14 and TRBJ2-5, is EAGVTQFPSHSVIEKGQTVTLRCDPISGHDNLYWYRRVMGKEIKFLLHFVKESKQDESGMPNNRFLAERTGGTYSTLKVQPAELEDSGVYFCASSQGLAAQETQYFGPGTRLLVL.

This clone was seen more than once but under ten times. The read halts 3 residues ahead of the CDR3 end, with the missing end drawn from the germline J gene. The rearrangement joins TRBV19 to TRBJ2-6; D may be TRBD1 (6 bases). The CDR3 spans 16 residues. Germline CDR1 LNHDA, CDR2 SQIVND (reference sequence). V lost 2 bases and J lost 3, with 11 bases in between. The sequenced part of the CDR3 DNA is TGTGCCAGTAGTATAACTGGGGGCGGTGGGGCCAACGTC. Residues: CASSITGGGGANV. The complete CDR3 protein is CASSITGGGGANVLTF.

In the case of this clone: The CDR3 is cut off 3 residues early in the read; its end comes from the germline J gene. V and J are TRBV20-1 and TRBJ2-3, with 7 nucleotides matching TRBD1. Losses at the gene ends were 4 bases for V and 2 bases for J; bases not matched to a gene: 6. The CDR3 is made up of 14 amino acids. Germline lookup yields CDR1 DFQATT and CDR2 SNEGSKA (reference sequence). The sequenced CDR3 bases are TGCAGTGCTATAGACAGGGCTATCACAGATACG. This codes for CSAIDRAITDT. The full-length CDR3 reads as CSAIDRAITDTQYF.